A selection of T cell receptor beta chains follows, all from one sample in a study of CD8+ T cells in alopecia areata. The method was immunoSEQ multiplex PCR; TCRdb's version includes in-frame clones alone and lacks a portion of them. The repertoire holds over 150,000 clones, around 60% seen once, with 11% to 15% in the top ten. Sequences were derived from CD4+ T cells sorted from blood, sampled at week 24, from a patient treated with tofacitinib. Receptors were obtained from a human donor with alopecia areata. Each CDR3 is given with its conserved first and last residue. The D gene is left open where the match is weak. Clone sizes are given selectively: once, few, many, or a class where the clone is expanded.

CDR3aa	CDR3nt	abundance	v_gene	j_gene	d_gene
CASSLTRDTEAFF	TGTGCCAGCAGCTTAACACGAGACACTGAAGCTTTCTTT	.	TRBV7-3	TRBJ1-1	.
CASSFKGGNTEAFF	TGTGCCAGCAGTTTTAAGGGAGGGAACACTGAAGCTTTCTTT	.	TRBV6-5	TRBJ1-1	.
CASSLPAAGYTF	TGTGCCAGCAGCCTACCCGCTGCCGGCTACACCTTC	.	TRBV5-4	TRBJ1-2	.
CASGQGYEQYF	TGTGCCAGCGGACAGGGCTACGAGCAGTACTTC	.	TRBV11-2	TRBJ2-7	TRBD1
CASPPSHPYGYTF	TGTGCCAGCCCTCCCTCTCATCCCTATGGCTACACCTTC	.	TRBV27	TRBJ1-2	.
CASSQDQGTVWGKLFF	TGCGCCAGCAGCCAAGATCAAGGGACAGTTTGGGGAAAACTGTTTTTT	.	TRBV4-1	TRBJ1-4	TRBD1
CATSSVGVAKNIQYF	TGTGCCACCAGCAGCGTAGGAGTCGCCAAAAACATTCAGTACTTC	.	TRBV15	TRBJ2-4	.
CASSLGQNTGELFF	TGTGCCAGCAGCTTGGGACAGAACACCGGGGAGCTGTTTTTT	.	TRBV5-4	TRBJ2-2	.
CASGLVTGAGNQPQHF	TGTGCTAGTGGTTTGGTAACGGGGGCGGGCAATCAGCCCCAGCATTTT	.	TRBV12-5	TRBJ1-5	.
CAWSVTGGTKAFF	TGTGCCTGGAGTGTGACAGGTGGCACTAAAGCTTTCTTT	.	TRBV30	TRBJ1-1	.
CATSRDLLGGYGYTF	TGTGCCACCAGCAGAGATCTATTAGGGGGCTATGGCTACACCTTC	.	TRBV15	TRBJ1-2	.
CAIQRDYTDTQYF	TGTGCCATCCAGAGGGACTACACAGATACGCAGTATTTT	.	TRBV2	TRBJ2-3	TRBD2
CASSHIGGAHEQYF	TGTGCCAGCAGCCACATCGGGGGCGCCCACGAGCAGTACTTC	.	TRBV14	TRBJ2-7	.
CAWSVQTGSNSPLHF	TGTGCCTGGAGTGTCCAGACAGGGTCCAATTCACCCCTCCACTTT	.	TRBV30	TRBJ1-6	TRBD1
CASSGQGTGNQPQHF	TGTGCCAGTAGTGGACAGGGAACCGGCAATCAGCCCCAGCATTTT	few	TRBV19	TRBJ1-5	TRBD1
CASSLAGDGYTF	TGTGCCAGCAGCTTGGCGGGGGATGGCTACACCTTC	few	TRBV5-5	TRBJ1-2	.
CSVLFPASEQYF	TGCAGCGTTCTTTTCCCAGCAAGTGAGCAGTACTTC	.	TRBV29-1	TRBJ2-7	.
CASAQGQGLTEAFF	TGTGCCAGCGCTCAGGGACAGGGGCTCACTGAAGCTTTCTTT	few	TRBV27	TRBJ1-1	TRBD1
CASSQVRAGELFF	TGTGCCAGCAGCCAAGTGCGGGCCGGGGAGCTGTTTTTT	.	TRBV14	TRBJ2-2	.
CASSYSSNPQYF	TGTGCCAGCAGTTACTCGAGTAACCCGCAGTACTTC	.	TRBV6-6	TRBJ2-7	.
CACSYSTGVGTDTQYF	TGTGCCTGCAGTTACTCGACAGGGGTGGGGACAGATACGCAGTATTTT	.	TRBV6-5	TRBJ2-3	TRBD1
CSVRQGVGFEQYF	TGCAGCGTTAGACAGGGAGTTGGGTTCGAGCAGTACTTC	.	TRBV29-1	TRBJ2-7	TRBD1
CSVVEGRTEAFF	TGCAGCGTTGTGGAGGGTAGGACTGAAGCTTTCTTT	.	TRBV29-1	TRBJ1-1	.
CASSLTLTGYTF	TGTGCCAGCAGCTTGACCCTTACGGGCTACACCTTC	.	TRBV5-6	TRBJ1-2	.
CASSPTGELETQYF	TGTGCCAGCAGCCCGACGGGGGAATTAGAGACCCAGTACTTC	few	TRBV7-2	TRBJ2-5	.
CASSTGTGVHEQYF	TGTGCCAGCAGTACCGGGACAGGCGTGCACGAGCAGTACTTC	.	TRBV6-6	TRBJ2-7	TRBD1
CASSWSGANVLTF	TGTGCCAGCAGCTGGTCTGGGGCCAACGTCCTGACTTTC	.	TRBV7-3	TRBJ2-6	.
CASLTRDRGLGNTIYF	TGTGCCAGCCTAACCCGGGACAGGGGGCTCGGAAACACCATATATTTT	.	TRBV19	TRBJ1-3	TRBD1
CASSLDRGLSPLHF	TGTGCCAGCAGCTTGGACAGGGGGTTATCACCCCTCCACTTT	.	TRBV7-9	TRBJ1-6	TRBD1
CASSQEMVLGTGSNEQFF	TGCGCCAGCAGCCAAGAAATGGTTTTAGGGACAGGGTCAAATGAGCAGTTCTTC	.	TRBV4-1	TRBJ2-1	TRBD1